The 10 T cell receptor beta chains given below trace back to one sample, sequenced in a study of blood T cell repertoires in COVID-19. Using immunoSEQ multiplex PCR, the repertoire was profiled, and TCRdb retains in-frame clones only, with some absent. Of 75,000 to 90,000 clones listed, 85% are singletons. What was sequenced was peripheral blood. The receptors were sampled from a man at least 80 years old with active or convalescent COVID-19.

CDR3 in DNA: TGCGCCAGCAGTGAGAGTAGAGACTATGGCTACACCTTC. This encodes CASSESRDYGYTF. The chain couples TRBV10-1 to TRBJ1-2; D ambiguous. Trimming cost V 2 bases and J 3 bases, with 7 bases left between them. Germline V gene data show CDR1 as WNHNN and CDR2 as SYGVQD (reference sequence). This CDR3 spans 13 amino acids.

The rearrangement joins TRBV5-1 to TRBJ2-5; D perhaps matches TRBD2 (6 bases). The CDR3 length is 15 residues. Trimming left V 2 bases short and J 2 bases short, with 13 bases between. The V gene's germline CDR1 is SGHRS and CDR2 YFSETQ. CDR3 sequence reads: CASSLQGGIQETQYF. The CDR3 DNA sequence: TGCGCCAGCAGCTTACAAGGAGGGATACAAGAGACCCAGTACTTC.

The chain uses TRBV30 and TRBJ2-1; 8 bases map to TRBD2. The CDR3 contains 14 residues. Germline loops: CDR1 GTSNPN, CDR2 SVGIG (reference sequence). The trim removed 5 bases at V and 4 bases at J, leaving 7 bases unmatched. The CDR3 bases are TGTGCCTGGGCCAGGACTAGCAGTTACAATGAGCAGTTCTTC. It specifies CAWARTSSYNEQFF. The variable domain in full, with the rest retrieved from reference TRBV30 and TRBJ2-1, is SQTIHQWPATLVQPVGSPLSLECTVEGTSNPNLYWYRQAAGRGLQLLFYSVGIGQISSEVPQNLSASRPQDRQFILSSKKLLLSDSGFYLCAWARTSSYNEQFFGPGTRLTVL.

The chain employs TRBV30 and TRBJ1-1, with TRBD1 as a possible D gene (6 bases). V lost 8 bases and J lost 6, with 13 bases in between. CDR3 length: 11 amino acids. Germline CDR1 and CDR2: GTSNPN and SVGIG (reference sequence). CDR3 sequence reads: CALRGKAEAFF. In DNA, the CDR3 is TGTGCCCTCAGGGGTAAAGCTGAAGCTTTCTTT.

The chain couples TRBV4-2 to TRBJ2-5; possibly TRBD2 for D (5 bases). Per germline, CDR1 LGHNA and CDR2 YNFKEQ. This CDR3 contains 16 residues. The germline V and J ends were trimmed by 4 bases and 2 bases, with 17 bases remaining between them. The CDR3 spells CASSPLVAGFQETQYF. The CDR3 nucleotides are TGTGCCAGCAGCCCTCTAGTGGCGGGCTTTCAAGAGACCCAGTACTTC.

This clone has only one observation. The chain has TRBV5-8 and TRBJ2-1; TRBD2 aligns across 9 bases. The CDR3 spans 15 residues. The germline gives CDR1 SGHTS, CDR2 YDEGEE. The trim removed 0 bases at V and 8 bases at J, leaving 6 bases unmatched. The CDR3, as DNA: TGTGCCAGCAGCTTGGAACTAGCGGGCATTTATGAGCAGTTCTTC. Translated, it gives CASSLELAGIYEQFF.

This rearrangement joins TRBV7-2 to TRBJ2-5; D is unresolved. The CDR3 sequence is 12 residues long. The V end lost 2 bases, the J end lost 5 bases, and 6 bases lay between the germline ends. CDR1 is SGHTA and CDR2 is FQGNSA in the germline V gene. Here the CDR3 DNA reads TGTGCCAGCAGCTTACCTTTTGAGACCCAGTACTTC. Translating gives CASSLPFETQYF.

V is TRBV5-1 and J is TRBJ2-2; TRBD1 matches 8 bases. V lost 4 bases to trimming and J lost 0 bases; unmatched junction nucleotides: 8. The V gene's germline CDR1 is SGHRS and CDR2 YFSETQ. The CDR3 is 17 amino acids. The CDR3 DNA follows: TGCGCCAGCAGCCCTACAGGGGGGACGGCGAACACCGGGGAGCTGTTTTTT. This gives the protein CASSPTGGTANTGELFF.

The chain joins TRBV30 to TRBJ1-1; 8 bases line up with TRBD1. The CDR3 contains 15 residues. Germline assignment: CDR1 GTSNPN and CDR2 SVGIG (reference sequence). V gave up 2 bases and J gave up 3 bases; unmatched junction bases: 8. The CDR3 DNA sequence: TGTGCCTGGAGTCCCCTCGGACAGGGCTACACTGAAGCTTTCTTT. This gives the protein CAWSPLGQGYTEAFF.

This chain connects TRBV27 to TRBJ1-5; TRBD1 might be the D (6 bases). The CDR3 is 19 residues long. V shed 6 bases and J shed 0 bases, with 24 bases lying between them. Per the germline V gene, CDR1 is MNHEY and CDR2 is SMNVEV (reference sequence). CDR3 nucleotides: TGTGCCAGCAGAGACTCCGCCGGTGACAGGCCATATAGCAATCAGCCCCAGCATTTT. Encoded protein: CASRDSAGDRPYSNQPQHF.